The 12 T cell receptor beta chains reported below all come from one sample, sequenced in a study of shared clonotypes between healthy human individuals. The method was immunoSEQ multiplex PCR; TCRdb's version includes in-frame clones alone and lacks a portion of them. The sample includes just over 2,000,000 clones, around 95% of them seen just once. Sequencing was done on a sample of naive CD4+ T cells sorted from blood. Subset described: CD45RA+ positively selected. These receptor sequences come from a young man in good health.

In its sample, this clone was seen once. V gene TRBV7-9 combines with J gene TRBJ2-3, with D possibly being TRBD1 (6 bases). This CDR3 has 17 residues. Germline CDR1 is SEHNR and CDR2 is FQNEAQ (reference sequence). Trimming took 0 bases from V and 0 from J, leaving 13 bases between them. The CDR3 spells CASSLASGASSTDTQYF. The DNA of the CDR3 is TGTGCCAGCAGCTTAGCCTCAGGGGCCTCGAGCACAGATACGCAGTATTTT.

In the case of this clone: Other nucleotide sequences from this sample produce the same CDR3. As DNA, the CDR3 is TGTGCCAGCAGTGACAGGGTCGGTCAGCCCCAGCATTTT. Its protein product is CASSDRVGQPQHF. This chain uses TRBV6-1 with TRBJ1-5; D is possibly TRBD1 (5 bases). There are 13 residues in the CDR3. Trimming took off 3 bases at V and 6 bases at J, with 9 bases between the two ends. Looked up from germline, CDR1 is MNHNS and CDR2 is SASEGT.

Only one count was recorded for this clone. The J gene is TRBJ1-1, the V gene TRBV7-9, with D possibly TRBD1 on 6 matching bases. With 5 bases removed from V and 4 bases from J, the gap between germline ends came to 20 bases. Germline V gives CDR1 SEHNR, CDR2 FQNEAQ (reference sequence). The CDR3 sequence is 16 residues long. Here the CDR3 reads CASSHLGPRGGTEAFF. The CDR3, as DNA: TGTGCCAGCAGCCACCTAGGCCCCAGGGGCGGCACTGAAGCTTTCTTT.

The chain has TRBV6-6 and TRBJ1-5; D is uncertain. Germline CDR1 MNHNY, CDR2 SVGAGI (reference sequence). The CDR3 loop spans 13 amino acids. V shed 5 bases and J shed 4 bases, with 9 bases lying between them. The CDR3 DNA is TGTGCCAGCAGTCCCGCTGGGAATCAGCCCCAGCATTTT. It yields the protein CASSPAGNQPQHF.

CDR3 sequence: CASSHAGTGTYEQYF. The CDR3 DNA reads TGTGCCAGCTCCCATGCCGGGACGGGGACCTACGAGCAGTACTTC. The V and J genes are TRBV18 and TRBJ2-7; perhaps D is TRBD1 or TRBD2 (5 bases each). Germline lookup yields CDR1 KGHSH and CDR2 LQKENI. Trimming left V 6 bases short and J 2 bases short, with 17 bases between. The CDR3 length is 15 residues.

The gene calls are TRBV5-1 and TRBJ2-3; D remains unclear. V lost 7 bases and J 7 bases, leaving 10 bases between the germline ends. CDR3 length equals 11 residues. Germline lookup yields CDR1 SGHRS and CDR2 YFSETQ. This chain's CDR3 is CASSLGNTQYF. CDR3 DNA sequence: TGCGCCAGCTCCCTGGGGAATACGCAGTATTTT.

The chain couples TRBV7-2 to TRBJ1-1; maybe TRBD1 (6 bases). Germline assignment: CDR1 SGHTA and CDR2 FQGNSA. The V and J ends lost 5 bases and 5 bases respectively, with 18 bases between them. The CDR3 length is 15 residues. The chain's CDR3 is CASSPGDTGRTEAFF. For the CDR3, the DNA is TGTGCCAGCAGCCCTGGGGACACGGGGAGAACTGAAGCTTTCTTT. Together with reference TRBV7-2 and TRBJ1-1, the CDR3 gives the full variable domain: GAGVSQSPSNKVTEKGKDVELRCDPISGHTALYWYRQSLGQGLEFLIYFQGNSAPDKSGLPSDRFSAERTGGSVSTLTIQRTQQEDSAVYLCASSPGDTGRTEAFFGQGTRLTVV.

This chain uses TRBV6-5 with TRBJ2-3; possibly TRBD2 for D (6 bases). The ends were cut back, 6 bases at V and 2 bases at J, with 15 bases in the middle. The CDR3 totals 15 residues. CDR1 is MNHEY and CDR2 is SVGAGI in the germline V gene. CDR3 amino acids: CASSPGTPFTDTQYF. The DNA of the CDR3 is TGTGCCAGCAGCCCCGGGACTCCGTTCACAGATACGCAGTATTTT.

On this clone: This sample also contains other DNA sequences that code for the same CDR3. The rearrangement joins TRBV11-2 to TRBJ1-2; perhaps TRBD1 as D (6 bases). Trimming removed 3 bases at V and 6 bases at J, with 8 bases between. The CDR3 is made up of 12 amino acids. The germline gives CDR1 SGHAT, CDR2 FQNNGV. CDR3 bases: TGTGCCAGCAGCTTGCCAGGGGATGGCTACACCTTC. It codes for CASSLPGDGYTF.

This rearrangement joins TRBV5-4 to TRBJ2-7; 8 nucleotides align to TRBD2. CDR1 and CDR2 from the germline V gene are SGHNT and YYREEE (reference sequence). This CDR3 region has 15 residues. The junction had 5 bases not matched to a gene; V was cut back by 1 base and J by 2 bases. The CDR3 spells CASSLFQRGTYEQYF. The CDR3 nucleotides are TGTGCCAGCAGCTTGTTCCAGCGGGGGACCTACGAGCAGTACTTC.

The V and J genes are TRBV9 and TRBJ1-4; D is possibly TRBD1 (5 bases). The CDR3 is 16 residues long. V dropped 4 bases and J dropped 1 base, with 14 bases sitting between them. CDR1 SGDLS and CDR2 YYNGEE come from the germline V gene. The CDR3 bases are TGTGCCAGCAGCCCATGGGACGGTATAACTAATGAAAAACTGTTTTTT. Translation gives CASSPWDGITNEKLFF.

This clone was detected only a few times. This sample also contains other DNA sequences that code for the same CDR3. The chain employs TRBV18 and TRBJ2-3; D not resolved. The germline V and J ends were trimmed by 0 bases and 0 bases, with 4 bases remaining between them. This CDR3 has 14 residues. Germline CDR1 and CDR2: KGHSH and LQKENI. The CDR3 loop is CASSPPGSTDTQYF. The CDR3 DNA reads as TGTGCCAGCTCACCACCAGGGAGCACAGATACGCAGTATTTT.